The present T cell receptor beta chain was sequenced within a study of control samples from healthy donors and cancer patients. The CDR3 has 15 amino acids. V was trimmed by 5 bases and J by 2 bases, leaving 14 bases between them. CDR1 is SGHVS and CDR2 is FQNEAQ in the germline V gene. Sequenced by immunoSEQ multiplex PCR; TCRdb stores in-frame clones only, minus some. The data show 25,000 to 30,000 clones, around nine tenths seen once. The clonotype was recovered from a woman in her thirties or forties with lung cancer. The genes are TRBV7-8 and TRBJ2-3; no definite D call. What was sequenced was PBMCs. The DNA for the CDR3 is TGTGCCAGCAGCGCTACATGGAAACACACAGATACGCAGTATTTT. As protein: CASSATWKHTDTQYF.